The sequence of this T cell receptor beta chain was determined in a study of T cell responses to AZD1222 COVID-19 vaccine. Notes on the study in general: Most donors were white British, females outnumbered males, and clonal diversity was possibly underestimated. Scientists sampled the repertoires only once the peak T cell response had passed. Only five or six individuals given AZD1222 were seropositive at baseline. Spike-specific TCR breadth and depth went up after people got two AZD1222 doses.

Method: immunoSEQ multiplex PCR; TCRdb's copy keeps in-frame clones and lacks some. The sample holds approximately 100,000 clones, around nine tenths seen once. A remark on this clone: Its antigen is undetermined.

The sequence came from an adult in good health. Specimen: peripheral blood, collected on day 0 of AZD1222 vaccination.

Here the CDR3 DNA reads TGTGCCAGCACCCCAACGGCCCTTCTGAGGACTGAAGCTTTCTTT. This translates into CASTPTALLRTEAFF. The V call is TRBV28, the J call TRBJ1-1; D gene unclear. The CDR3 is made up of 15 amino acids. Trimming pared 7 bases from V and 5 bases from J, leaving 20 bases between. CDR1 MDHEN and CDR2 SYDVKM come from the germline V gene.